The 21 T cell receptor beta chains listed next were all sequenced from one sample in a study of blood T cell repertoires in COVID-19. Sequencing was performed with immunoSEQ multiplex PCR; in TCRdb, only in-frame clones are kept and a portion is missing. Here the sample spans 200,000 to 250,000 clones, 83% being singletons. The sequencing sample was made of peripheral blood. These receptors were obtained from a woman in her 30s with COVID-19, enrolled during active disease.

This chain connects TRBV25-1 to TRBJ2-5; D is possibly TRBD2 (5 bases). Germline V gene data show CDR1 as MGHDK and CDR2 as SYGVNS. Trimming shortened V by 6 bases and J by 4 bases, and 15 bases separated the two germline ends. This CDR3 has 14 residues. CDR3 in DNA: TGTGCCAGCAGGTTGACTGTGAGCGGAGAGACCCAGTACTTC. Translating it yields CASRLTVSGETQYF.

The chain is built from TRBV28 and TRBJ1-3; 7 bases fit TRBD1. Per the germline V gene, CDR1 is MDHEN and CDR2 is SYDVKM. This CDR3 spans 14 amino acids. V lost 5 bases to trimming and J lost 4 bases; unmatched junction nucleotides: 5. CDR3 amino acids: CASSLRQGGNTIYF. The CDR3 region has the DNA TGTGCCAGCAGTCTCCGACAGGGAGGAAACACCATATATTTT.

This clone has just a few counts. The chain joins TRBV7-2 to TRBJ2-2; 7 bases are shared with TRBD1. Germline lookup yields CDR1 SGHTA and CDR2 FQGNSA. V shed 4 bases and J 6 bases; nucleotides not matched to a gene: 2. The CDR3 extends over 13 amino acids. CDR3 region: CASSSQGAGELFF. The CDR3 bases are TGTGCCAGCAGCTCCCAGGGGGCCGGGGAGCTGTTTTTT.

This clone was observed a single time. The chain joins TRBV7-9 to TRBJ2-1, with D possibly TRBD1 on 5 matching bases. Germline V lookup: CDR1 SEHNR, CDR2 FQNEAQ (reference sequence). The length of the CDR3 is 12 residues. Trimming pared 6 bases from V and 6 bases from J, leaving 9 bases between. This CDR3 is CASSSQVNEQFF. The CDR3 coding sequence is TGTGCCAGCAGTTCACAGGTCAATGAGCAGTTCTTC.

About this clone itself: The junction departs from germline at one end; a sequencing error may be responsible. The chain uses TRBV30 and TRBJ2-7, with 7 bases aligning to TRBD2. The CDR3 consists of 11 residues. Germline CDR1 and CDR2: GTSNPN and SVGIG (reference sequence). The CDR3 DNA reads as TGTGCCTGGAGCACGGGAGGTCCGGCCCTTTTC. Translated, it gives CAWSTGGPALF.

This clone was detected a few times. V gene TRBV12-3 or TRBV12-4 combines with J gene TRBJ1-2; TRBD1 aligns across 7 bases. V trimming: 7 bases; J trimming: 6 bases; junction bases outside the gene matches: 8. The CDR3 is made up of 13 amino acids. The CDR3 is CASKNRGWDGYTF. The CDR3, as DNA: TGTGCCAGCAAAAACAGGGGATGGGATGGCTACACCTTC.

The sample holds a few counts of this clone. The chain recombines TRBV11-3 with TRBJ1-1; 7 bases match TRBD1. Per germline, CDR1 SGHNT and CDR2 YENEEA. With 2 bases clipped from V and 7 bases from J, the junction kept 7 bases outside the gene matches. This CDR3 comprises 14 residues. CDR3 in DNA: TGTGCCAGCAGCTTACAGGGGGGCGTGGGTGAAGCTTTCTTT. This gives the protein CASSLQGGVGEAFF.

The chain uses TRBV28 and TRBJ1-6, with TRBD1 matching over 8 bases. The CDR3 sequence is 14 residues long. Germline loops: CDR1 MDHEN, CDR2 SYDVKM. The junction had 2 bases not matched to a gene; V was cut back by 2 bases and J by 8 bases. This CDR3 reads CASSLMTGDSPLHF. The DNA for the CDR3 is TGTGCCAGCAGTTTAATGACAGGGGATTCACCCCTCCACTTT.

This clone was observed once. V is TRBV24-1 and J is TRBJ1-1; 9 bases fit TRBD1. The CDR3 has 13 residues. Germline loops: CDR1 KGHDR, CDR2 SFDVKD. Unmatched junction bases numbered 6, after V lost 8 bases and J lost 6 bases. The CDR3 spells CATTGTGTPEAFF. The DNA of the CDR3 is TGTGCCACCACCGGGACAGGGACCCCTGAAGCTTTCTTT.

The chain employs TRBV28 and TRBJ1-2; D is uncertain. Germline CDR1 MDHEN, CDR2 SYDVKM. Trimming took 2 bases from V and 8 from J, leaving 15 bases between them. The CDR3 is 14 amino acids. This CDR3 is CASSLGGLEAGYTF. The CDR3 bases are TGTGCCAGCAGTTTAGGAGGGTTGGAGGCCGGCTACACCTTC.

This chain uses TRBV28 with TRBJ2-1, with 9 bases identical to TRBD1. CDR3 size: 15 residues. V was clipped by 6 bases and J by 4 bases; unmatched bases: 7. Germline CDR1 MDHEN, CDR2 SYDVKM. The DNA for the CDR3 is TGTGCCAGCAGCCTTACCGGGACAGGGTACAATGAGCAGTTCTTC. Translated, it gives CASSLTGTGYNEQFF.

The chain combines TRBV6-1 with TRBJ2-7; perhaps TRBD1 as D (6 bases). The CDR3 runs 14 residues. Trimming removed 0 bases at V and 3 bases at J, with 9 bases between. CDR1 and CDR2 from the germline V gene are MNHNS and SASEGT. The CDR3 here is CASSEAGTNYEQYF. Written as DNA, the CDR3 is TGTGCCAGCAGTGAAGCCGGGACAAACTACGAGCAGTACTTC.

This clone was observed once. V usage is TRBV2 and J usage is TRBJ2-2; 7 bases fit TRBD1. Trimming took 3 bases from V and 6 from J; bases not matched to a gene: 7. The CDR3 runs 15 residues. Germline V gene sequence: CDR1 SNHLY, CDR2 FYNNEI. The CDR3 DNA reads TGTGCCAGCAGTGAGAGAACAGGGGTTTCCGGGGAGCTGTTTTTT. Protein product: CASSERTGVSGELFF.

This chain joins TRBV6-6 and TRBJ2-7; 7 positions match TRBD1. The ends lost 7 bases at V and 2 bases at J; junction bases unmatched: 8. This CDR3 is built from 14 residues. In germline, CDR1 is MNHNY, CDR2 SVGAGI (reference sequence). This CDR3 is CASKGDSRTYEQYF. CDR3 in DNA: TGTGCCAGCAAGGGGGACAGCCGTACCTACGAGCAGTACTTC.

The chain carries TRBV7-2 and TRBJ1-2, with 9 bases identical to TRBD1. The germline CDR1 and CDR2 sequences are SGHTA and FQGNSA. J gave up 14 bases and V 1 base, and 14 bases lay outside the gene matches. There are 15 residues in the CDR3. The CDR3 spells CASSLGTGGTGTGTF. CDR3 nucleotides: TGTGCCAGCAGCTTAGGCACGGGGGGGACAGGGACGGGAACCTTC. The full variable domain, its missing parts supplied by reference TRBV7-2 and TRBJ1-2, is GAGVSQSPSNKVTEKGKDVELRCDPISGHTALYWYRQSLGQGLEFLIYFQGNSAPDKSGLPSDRFSAERTGGSVSTLTIQRTQQEDSAVYLCASSLGTGGTGTGTFGSGTRLTVV.

The V call is TRBV4-1, the J call TRBJ1-1; D unclear. The length of the CDR3 is 17 residues. The ends were cut back, 2 bases at V and 0 bases at J, with 16 bases in the middle. Germline loops: CDR1 MGHRA, CDR2 YSYEKL. The CDR3 reads CASSQPTGIWMNTEAFF. DNA for the CDR3: TGCGCCAGCAGCCAACCCACCGGGATATGGATGAACACTGAAGCTTTCTTT.

This chain uses TRBV9 with TRBJ2-7; 7 bases align to TRBD1. The ends lost 4 bases at V and 0 bases at J; junction bases unmatched: 7. The germline CDR1 and CDR2 sequences are SGDLS and YYNGEE. The CDR3 loop spans 15 amino acids. In DNA form, the CDR3 reads TGTGCCAGCAGCTCCCGGACAGGAGCCTCCTACGAGCAGTACTTC. Protein: CASSSRTGASYEQYF.

The CDR3 region has the DNA TGTGCCAGCAGTGTCAACAGGATTATGAACACTGAAGCTTTCTTT. Encoded protein: CASSVNRIMNTEAFF. The gene calls are TRBV27 and TRBJ1-1, with a tentative D call TRBD1 (5 bases). Germline V CDR1 and CDR2: MNHEY, SMNVEV (reference sequence). V shed 5 bases and J shed 0 bases, with 13 bases lying between them. CDR3 length: 15 amino acids.

This clone is a singleton in its sample. The chain has TRBV7-2 and TRBJ2-3; no definite D call. CDR1 SGHTA and CDR2 FQGNSA come from the germline V gene. Trimming cost V 0 bases and J 0 bases, with 7 bases left between them. The CDR3 consists of 15 residues. The CDR3 loop reads CASSLAVSSTDTQYF. CDR3 bases: TGTGCCAGCAGCTTAGCTGTCTCTAGCACAGATACGCAGTATTTT.

This clone has more than one count but fewer than ten. The rearrangement uses TRBV2 and TRBJ2-3; 12 positions match TRBD1. CDR3 length: 17 amino acids. CDR1 SNHLY and CDR2 FYNNEI come from the germline V gene. V dropped 4 bases and J dropped 3; count of bases not matched to a gene: 8. CDR3 nucleotide sequence: TGTGCCAGCAGTGCGGGACAGGGGGCGATGAGGACAGATACGCAGTATTTT. Translation gives CASSAGQGAMRTDTQYF.

V and J are TRBV30 and TRBJ1-1; no clear D. In germline, CDR1 is GTSNPN, CDR2 SVGIG (reference sequence). The CDR3 is 13 residues long. V was shortened by 2 bases and J by 8 bases, with 15 bases between the two germline ends. For the CDR3, the DNA is TGTGCCTGGAGTCCTACGAGAGGGAGCGAAGCTTTCTTT. It codes for CAWSPTRGSEAFF.